One sample yielded the 11 T cell receptor beta chains listed below, sequenced in a study of T cells in Graves' hyperthyroidism and ophthalmopathy. TCR beta CDR3 regions were amplified from RNA. TCR CDR3 underwent first-round RT-PCR with the HTBI primer set. One entry per CDR3 protein results from TCRdb running MiXCR on the multiplex PCR reads. This table holds about 600,000 distinct CDR3 sequences, roughly 15% found once. Sequenced material: blood. Source of these receptors: a woman between 50 and 59 years old with Graves' ophthalmopathy.

This clonotype was seen ten or more times. V usage is TRBV7-3 and J usage is TRBJ2-3, with 12 bases aligning to TRBD2. Germline CDR1 is SGHTA and CDR2 is FQGTGA. The CDR3 spans 16 residues. Germline trimming cut 9 bases from V and 4 bases from J; bases unmatched to any gene: 11. The CDR3 spells CASSTSGGAGSDTQYF. The CDR3 bases are TGTGCCAGTTCGACTAGCGGGGGTGCGGGATCAGATACGCAGTATTTT.

This clonotype was picked up many times. The CDR3 is CASSSILASNPSYEQYF. The CDR3 DNA is TGTGCCAGCAGCTCTATTCTCGCTTCGAACCCTTCCTACGAGCAGTACTTC. The V gene is TRBV11-2, the J gene TRBJ2-7; D remains ambiguous. The V end was cut by 4 bases, the J end by 1 base, with 20 bases between. The germline CDR1 and CDR2 sequences are SGHAT and FQNNGV. CDR3 length equals 17 residues.

Worth noting for this clonotype: This clone may be a read error of a much larger clone one base away. The chain combines TRBV3-1 with TRBJ2-7; D remains ambiguous. CDR3 size: 15 residues. CDR1 and CDR2 from the germline V gene are LGHDT and YNNKEL (reference sequence). This CDR3 is CAGSQTPSMTYEQYF. The CDR3 bases are TGTGCCGGCAGCCAAACACCTAGTATGACCTACGAGCAGTACTTC.

V and J are TRBV12-3 or TRBV12-4 and TRBJ2-3; 10 bases align to TRBD1. The CDR3 runs 14 residues. Losses at the gene ends were 6 bases for V and 13 bases for J; bases not matched to a gene: 13. CDR3 residues: CASRNTPGQGEEYF. The CDR3 DNA follows: TGTGCCAGCAGAAATACTCCCGGACAGGGGGAAGAGTATTTT.

Ten or more counts support this clonotype. This chain uses TRBV7-9 with TRBJ2-5; the match to TRBD2 covers 7 bases. Losses at the gene ends were 1 base for V and 2 bases for J; bases not matched to a gene: 10. The CDR3 runs 17 residues. Per the germline V gene, CDR1 is SEHNR and CDR2 is FQNEAQ (reference sequence). CDR3: CASSLGRGVLIQETQYF. CDR3 nucleotides: TGTGCCAGCAGCTTAGGACGGGGGGTCTTAATACAAGAGACCCAGTACTTC.

At least ten counts were recorded for this clonotype. The genes are TRBV2 and TRBJ2-3; 8 nucleotides line up with TRBD2. V lost 3 bases and J lost 0; bases outside the gene matches: 8. This CDR3 contains 17 residues. Germline V gene lookup returns CDR1 SNHLY and CDR2 FYNNEI. The CDR3 loop reads CASSEFRSSGSTDTQYF. The CDR3 DNA is TGTGCCAGCAGTGAGTTTAGGTCTAGCGGGAGCACAGATACGCAGTATTTT.

With regard to this clonotype: A read error may be the cause here, since a much bigger clone is one base away. This chain uses TRBV20-1 with TRBJ2-3; 7 bases agree with TRBD2. This CDR3 contains 14 residues. CDR1 and CDR2 (germline): DFQATT, SNEGSKA (reference sequence). J gave up 4 bases and V 5 bases, and 9 bases lay outside the gene matches. The CDR3 loop is CSAGGPAGSDTQYF. CDR3 DNA sequence: TGCAGTGCTGGTGGCCCAGCGGGGTCAGATACGCAGTATTTT.

There are many counts of this clonotype. This rearrangement joins TRBV7-2 to TRBJ1-5; D uncertain. The V and J ends lost 1 base and 7 bases respectively, with 8 bases between them. Per germline, CDR1 SGHTA and CDR2 FQGNSA. The CDR3 is 13 amino acids. The DNA of the CDR3 is TGTGCCAGCAGCTTAGAGTCCTTCCAGCCCCAGCATTTT. This translates into CASSLESFQPQHF. Based on the CDR3 plus reference TRBV7-2 and TRBJ1-5, the full variable domain is GAGVSQSPSNKVTEKGKDVELRCDPISGHTALYWYRQSLGQGLEFLIYFQGNSAPDKSGLPSDRFSAERTGGSVSTLTIQRTQQEDSAVYLCASSLESFQPQHFGDGTRLSIL.

The sample holds many counts of this clonotype. The rearrangement links TRBV2 to TRBJ1-5; TRBD1 aligns across 10 bases. Germline V lookup: CDR1 SNHLY, CDR2 FYNNEI. After removal of 5 bases from V and 1 base from J, the junction contained 2 bases not matched to a gene. The CDR3 is 15 residues long. CDR3 sequence reads: CASSPGQGSNQPQHF. Here the CDR3 DNA reads TGTGCCAGCAGTCCGGGACAGGGGAGCAATCAGCCCCAGCATTTT. The whole variable domain, remainder taken from reference TRBV2 and TRBJ1-5, is EPEVTQTPSHQVTQMGQEVILRCVPISNHLYFYWYRQILGQKVEFLVSFYNNEISEKSEIFDDQFSVERPDGSNFTLKIRSTKLEDSAMYFCASSPGQGSNQPQHFGDGTRLSIL.

The V call is TRBV6-1, the J call TRBJ2-5, with 10 bases fitting TRBD2. The CDR3 is made up of 14 amino acids. Germline-derived CDR1 and CDR2 are MNHNS and SASEGT. J lost 7 bases, V lost 5 bases, and 7 bases had no gene match. CDR3 DNA sequence: TGTGCCAGCAGTCTGTCTAGCGGGAGTGTGACCCAGTACTTC. As protein: CASSLSSGSVTQYF.

This clonotype was counted between two and nine times. This chain links TRBV24-1 with TRBJ2-2; 8 nucleotides agree with TRBD2. Germline V gene lookup returns CDR1 KGHDR and CDR2 SFDVKD. This CDR3 region has 22 residues. V shed 4 bases, J shed 0 bases, and the junction held 21 bases outside the gene matches. CDR3 in DNA: TGTGCCACCAGTGACCCAACCTCCCCCGGGCTAGCGGGCCTCGCGAACACCGGGGAGCTGTTTTTT. Protein: CATSDPTSPGLAGLANTGELFF.